This T cell receptor beta chain was captured in a study of blood T cells in healthy people across ages. Details on this clonotype: Its antigen remains unidentified.

V lost 3 bases, J lost 4 bases, and 13 bases lay in between. Looked up from germline, CDR1 is SGDLS and CDR2 is YYNGEE. This CDR3 region has 15 residues. A J-beta primer mix and a sample-barcoded 5' primer were used in a second PCR of about 7 to 12 cycles. TCRdb reprocessed the 5' RACE reads via MiXCR and lists one record per CDR3 protein. The sample yields roughly 2 million distinct CDR3 sequences, approximately 50% seen once. Study results and caveats: Getting older went along with TCR beta diversity per million T cells dropping roughly linearly.

The sequencing sample was made of blood. The chain combines TRBV9 with TRBJ1-4; possibly TRBD1 for D (5 bases). The clonotype originates from a woman between 40 and 55 years old in good health. CDR3 in amino acids: CASSAGMGGNEKLFF. CDR3 coding DNA: TGTGCCAGCAGCGCAGGGATGGGGGGTAATGAAAAACTGTTTTTT. The complete variable domain, with remaining parts taken from reference TRBV9 and TRBJ1-4, reads DSGVTQTPKHLITATGQRVTLRCSPRSGDLSVYWYQQSLDQGLQFLIQYYNGEERAKGNILERFSAQQFPDLHSELNLSSLELGDSALYFCASSAGMGGNEKLFFGSGTQLSVL.